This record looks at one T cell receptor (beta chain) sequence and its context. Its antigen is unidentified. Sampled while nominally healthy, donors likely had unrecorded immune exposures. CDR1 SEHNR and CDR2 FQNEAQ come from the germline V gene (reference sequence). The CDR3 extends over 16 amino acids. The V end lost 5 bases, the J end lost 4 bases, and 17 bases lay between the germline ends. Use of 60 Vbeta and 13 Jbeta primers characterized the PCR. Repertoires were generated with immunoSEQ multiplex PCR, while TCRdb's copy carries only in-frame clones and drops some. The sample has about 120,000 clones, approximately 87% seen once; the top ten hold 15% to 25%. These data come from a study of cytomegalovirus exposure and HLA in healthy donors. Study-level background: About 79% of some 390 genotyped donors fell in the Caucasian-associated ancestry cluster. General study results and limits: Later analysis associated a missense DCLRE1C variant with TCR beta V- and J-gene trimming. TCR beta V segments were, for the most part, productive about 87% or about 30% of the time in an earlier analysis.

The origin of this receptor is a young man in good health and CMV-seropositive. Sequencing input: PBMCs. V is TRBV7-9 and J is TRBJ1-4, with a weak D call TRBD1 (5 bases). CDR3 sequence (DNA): TGTGCCAGCAGCACTACAATCGACAGCTTTAATGAAAAACTGTTTTTT. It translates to CASSTTIDSFNEKLFF.